This T cell receptor beta chain was found in a study of early T cells in non-severe SARS-CoV-2 infection. The wider study: Sequencing input comprised bulk RNA from unsorted whole blood; chain pairing was not available.

Trimming removed 0 bases from V and 6 bases from J; junction bases left unmatched: 8. Germline V CDR1 and CDR2: SQVTM, ANQGSEA. The CDR3 totals 16 residues. The TCR library protocol attached unique molecular identifiers to the individual cDNA molecules. TCRdb reanalysed the 5' RACE reads using MiXCR and keeps one entry per CDR3 protein. The sample shows tens of thousands of distinct CDR3 sequences, around 10% of them seen only once. Study-wide results and caveats: Matching results from VDJdb favored anti-spike CD8 responses, leaving private and CD4 specificities undetected.

This clonotype occurred a few times. Its antigen is not identified. The V gene is TRBV29-1, the J gene TRBJ2-2; 9 bases line up with TRBD2. The input for sequencing was whole blood, taken at baseline. The clonotype comes from an adult who was a healthcare worker with PCR-confirmed SARS-CoV-2 infection or an uninfected control (not recorded which). The CDR3 nucleotides read TGCAGCGTTGAAGAGCGGGGGGGCGCGGCTGCCGGGGAGCTGTTTTTT. Translation: CSVEERGGAAAGELFF.